The 17 T cell receptor beta chains below come from one sample, sequenced in a study of graft-versus-host responses after intestinal transplantation. No antigen has been assigned to these receptors. Clones were read by immunoSEQ multiplex PCR, and TCRdb kept only the in-frame ones, dropping some. Seen here are some 100,000 clones, 85% to 95% observed once, and the top ten hold approximately 0.069%. The sequencing here drew on unstimulated CD8+ T cells sorted from spleen or lymph node cells, taken before transplant. These receptors all stem from a human donor who was the organ donor for an intestinal transplant.

This sequence joins TRBV4-2 and TRBJ2-1; 8 bases line up with TRBD2. CDR1 is LGHNA, CDR2 YNFKEQ, per germline. With 2 bases clipped from V and 1 base from J, the junction kept 10 bases outside the gene matches. This CDR3 contains 18 residues. CDR3 region: CASSQSSRTSLSYNEQFF. CDR3 DNA sequence: TGTGCCAGCAGCCAATCGTCCAGGACTAGCCTATCCTACAATGAGCAGTTCTTC.

The chain couples TRBV19 to TRBJ1-5, with TRBD1 matching 8 bases. The CDR3 loop spans 14 amino acids. With V trimmed by 5 bases and J by 5 bases, 5 bases remained unmatched. Germline CDR1 reads LNHDA; CDR2 reads SQIVND (reference sequence). This CDR3 reads CASSLGTGYQPQHF. CDR3 sequence (DNA): TGTGCCAGTAGTTTGGGGACAGGTTATCAGCCCCAGCATTTT.

The chain links TRBV9 to TRBJ1-2; D unresolved. Germline assignment: CDR1 SGDLS and CDR2 YYNGEE. The CDR3 is 14 residues long. V was shortened by 3 bases and J by 0 bases, with 9 bases between the two germline ends. In nucleotides, the CDR3 is TGTGCCAGCAGCGACGGGTCCTCTAACTATGGCTACACCTTC. Translated: CASSDGSSNYGYTF.

V is TRBV10-3 and J is TRBJ2-1; 9 bases align to TRBD2. CDR3 size: 14 residues. The germline CDR1 and CDR2 sequences are ENHRY and SYGVKD. Trimming cost V 10 bases and J 4 bases; bases outside gene matches: 8. The CDR3, as DNA: TGTGCCACCCAGCGGGGGGACTTATACAATGAGCAGTTCTTC. Residues: CATQRGDLYNEQFF.

The rearrangement joins TRBV6-5 to TRBJ1-3; D call uncertain. The germline V and J ends were trimmed by 7 bases and 1 base, with 11 bases remaining between them. The germline gives CDR1 MNHEY, CDR2 SVGAGI. CDR3 size: 14 residues. CDR3: CASTQNWSGNTIYF. The CDR3 coding sequence is TGTGCCAGCACCCAGAATTGGTCTGGAAACACCATATATTTT.

The sample holds one count of this clone. The conserved phenylalanine or tryptophan normally closing the CDR3 is absent here, so this likely arose from a read error. This chain links TRBV5-6 with TRBJ2-3; TRBD2 might be the D (6 bases). The V and J ends lost 2 bases and 6 bases respectively, with 16 bases between them. Looked up from germline, CDR1 is SGHDT and CDR2 is YYEEEE. The length of the CDR3 is 15 residues. The CDR3, as DNA: TGTGCCAGCAGCTTTAGTGGGAGGAATAAGGATACGCAGTATTCT. Its translation is CASSFSGRNKDTQYS.

The chain uses TRBV4-2 and TRBJ1-5; 10 bases match TRBD1. Germline V lookup: CDR1 LGHNA, CDR2 YNFKEQ. The CDR3 totals 17 residues. V lost 1 base to trimming and J lost 1 base; unmatched junction nucleotides: 4. The CDR3 loop reads CASSQGTGQGSNQPQHF. DNA of the CDR3: TGTGCCAGCAGCCAAGGTACGGGACAGGGGAGCAATCAGCCCCAGCATTTT.

The chain carries TRBV4-1 and TRBJ1-1; possible D gene TRBD1, 5 bases. The CDR3 contains 13 residues. CDR1 and CDR2 from the germline V gene are MGHRA and YSYEKL. V lost 3 bases and J 1 base, leaving 6 bases between the germline ends. CDR3 sequence: CASSQGGNTEAFF. As DNA, the CDR3 is TGCGCCAGCAGCCAGGGGGGGAACACTGAAGCTTTCTTT.

The CDR3 DNA reads as TGCGCCAGCAGTGATGGGGCAGTTCCGTACTTC. Protein product: CASSDGAVPYF. This chain connects TRBV10-1 to TRBJ2-5, with D perhaps TRBD1 (5 bases). Trimming shortened V by 3 bases and J by 13 bases, and 12 bases separated the two germline ends. The V gene's germline CDR1 is WNHNN and CDR2 SYGVQD (reference sequence). This CDR3 contains 11 residues.

This clone occurred once. The chain couples TRBV27 to TRBJ2-1; weak D call: TRBD1 (5 bases). Germline CDR1 MNHEY, CDR2 SMNVEV (reference sequence). The CDR3 is made up of 14 amino acids. Between the trimmed V and J ends, which lost 0 bases and 12 bases, there was a span of 15 bases. CDR3 DNA sequence: TGTGCCAGCAGTTTATCCGCCTGGGATACAGGGCAGTTCTTC. This sequence encodes CASSLSAWDTGQFF.

The V call is TRBV28, the J call TRBJ1-2; 11 bases align to TRBD1. Per germline, CDR1 MDHEN and CDR2 SYDVKM. The ends lost 3 bases at V and 14 bases at J; junction bases unmatched: 14. This CDR3 region has 15 residues. The DNA for the CDR3 is TGTGCCAGCAGTTTCCCCAACATCGGACAGGGGGCGGCGACCTTC. Its translation: CASSFPNIGQGAATF.

This chain joins TRBV5-1 and TRBJ2-2, with D perhaps matching TRBD2 (6 bases). The V end was cut by 0 bases, the J end by 4 bases, with 7 bases between. Germline V gene data show CDR1 as SGHRS and CDR2 as YFSETQ. The CDR3 extends over 14 amino acids. The CDR3 DNA sequence: TGCGCCAGCAGCTTGGCCGGGGGCACCGGGGAGCTGTTTTTT. Translated: CASSLAGGTGELFF. Together with reference TRBV5-1 and TRBJ2-2, the CDR3 gives the full variable domain: KAGVTQTPRYLIKTRGQQVTLSCSPISGHRSVSWYQQTPGQGLQFLFEYFSETQRNKGNFPGRFSGRQFSNSRSEMNVSTLELGDSALYLCASSLAGGTGELFFGEGSRLTVL.

The chain has TRBV15 and TRBJ2-1, with D perhaps matching TRBD2 (5 bases). Germline CDR1 and CDR2: LNHNV and YYDKDF (reference sequence). The CDR3 is made up of 15 amino acids. Trimming stripped 0 bases from V and 8 bases from J, with 14 bases between. The CDR3 DNA reads TGTGCCACCAGCAGAGAATTTCGGGGTGAAGATGAGCAGTTCTTC. Translated, it gives CATSREFRGEDEQFF.

Details on this clone: The sample has other DNA sequences that encode this CDR3 too. The chain has TRBV9 and TRBJ2-1; 7 bases agree with TRBD1. CDR1 SGDLS and CDR2 YYNGEE come from the germline V gene. The CDR3 covers 13 residues. Trimming took 0 bases from V and 6 from J; bases not matched to a gene: 0. CDR3 in DNA: TGTGCCAGCAGCGTAGCAGGGGGCAATGAGCAGTTCTTC. Translation: CASSVAGGNEQFF.

This clone was counted between two and nine times. The chain combines TRBV5-6 with TRBJ2-7; 7 positions agree with TRBD2. The CDR3 has 14 amino acids. CDR1 is SGHDT, CDR2 YYEEEE, per germline. J lost 2 bases, V lost 4 bases, and 6 bases had no gene match. Here the CDR3 reads CASSLGGSPYEQYF. In nucleotides, the CDR3 is TGTGCCAGCAGCCTGGGCGGGAGTCCCTACGAGCAGTACTTC.

The chain has TRBV5-6 and TRBJ2-3, with a tentative D call TRBD1 (5 bases). Trimming removed 0 bases at V and 3 bases at J, with 23 bases between. The V gene's germline CDR1 is SGHDT and CDR2 YYEEEE. This CDR3 comprises 19 residues. The CDR3 sequence is CASSLVKGRSYLDTDTQYF. As DNA, the CDR3 is TGTGCCAGCAGCTTGGTTAAGGGGCGTTCATACCTCGATACAGATACGCAGTATTTT.

Comments on this clone: The junction differs from germline at one of its ends, possibly a read error. CDR3 coding DNA: TGTGCCTGGAATGGACTGAATACTGAAGCTTTCTTT. This gives the protein CAWNGLNTEAFF. This chain connects TRBV30 to TRBJ1-1; D is uncertain. This CDR3 is built from 12 residues. Germline CDR1 is GTSNPN and CDR2 is SVGIG (reference sequence).